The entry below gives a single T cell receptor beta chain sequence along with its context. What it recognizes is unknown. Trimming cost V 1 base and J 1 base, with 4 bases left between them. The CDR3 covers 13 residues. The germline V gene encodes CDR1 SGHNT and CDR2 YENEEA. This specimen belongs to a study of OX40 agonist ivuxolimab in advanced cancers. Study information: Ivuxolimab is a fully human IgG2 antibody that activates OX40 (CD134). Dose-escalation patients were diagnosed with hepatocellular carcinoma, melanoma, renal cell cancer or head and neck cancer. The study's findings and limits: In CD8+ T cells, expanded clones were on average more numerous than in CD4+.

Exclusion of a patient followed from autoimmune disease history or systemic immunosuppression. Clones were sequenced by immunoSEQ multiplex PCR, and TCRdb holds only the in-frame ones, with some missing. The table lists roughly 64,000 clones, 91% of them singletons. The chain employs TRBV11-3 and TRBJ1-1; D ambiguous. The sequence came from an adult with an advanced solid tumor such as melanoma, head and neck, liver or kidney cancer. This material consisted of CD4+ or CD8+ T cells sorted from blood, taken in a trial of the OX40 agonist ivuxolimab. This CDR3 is CASSLGPNTEAFF. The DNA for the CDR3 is TGTGCCAGCAGCTTAGGCCCGAACACTGAAGCTTTCTTT.